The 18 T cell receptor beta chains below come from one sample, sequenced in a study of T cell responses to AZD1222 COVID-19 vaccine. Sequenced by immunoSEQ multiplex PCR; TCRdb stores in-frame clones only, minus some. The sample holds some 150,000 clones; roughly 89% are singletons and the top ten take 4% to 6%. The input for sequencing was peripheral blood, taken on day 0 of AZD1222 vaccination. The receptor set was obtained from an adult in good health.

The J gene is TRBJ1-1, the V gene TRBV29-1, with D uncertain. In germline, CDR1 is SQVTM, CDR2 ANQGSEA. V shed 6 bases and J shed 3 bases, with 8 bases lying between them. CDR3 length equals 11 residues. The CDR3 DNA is TGCAGCGTAGTCCGGGACACTGAAGCTTTCTTT. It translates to CSVVRDTEAFF.

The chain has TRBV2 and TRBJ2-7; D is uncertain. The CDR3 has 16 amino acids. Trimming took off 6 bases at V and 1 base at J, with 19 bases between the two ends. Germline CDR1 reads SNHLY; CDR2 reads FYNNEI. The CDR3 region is CASRASSRTTSYEQYF. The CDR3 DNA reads TGTGCCAGCAGGGCGAGCAGTCGGACGACTTCCTACGAGCAGTACTTC.

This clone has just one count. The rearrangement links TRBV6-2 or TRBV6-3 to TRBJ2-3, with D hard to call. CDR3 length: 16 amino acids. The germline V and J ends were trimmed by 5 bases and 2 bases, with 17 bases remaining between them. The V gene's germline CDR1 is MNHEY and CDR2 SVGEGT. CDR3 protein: CASSGRHTGNTDTQYF. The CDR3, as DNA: TGTGCCAGCAGTGGTCGACACACGGGTAACACAGATACGCAGTATTTT.

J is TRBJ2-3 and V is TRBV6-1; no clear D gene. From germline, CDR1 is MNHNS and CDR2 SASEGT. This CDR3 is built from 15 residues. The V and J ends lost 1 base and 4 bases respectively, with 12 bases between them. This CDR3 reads CASSEGGGGSDTQYF. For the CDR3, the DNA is TGTGCCAGCAGTGAAGGGGGTGGTGGGTCAGATACGCAGTATTTT.

CDR3 region: CASSQDRGVGQPQHF. CDR3 nucleotides: TGCGCCAGCAGCCAAGATCGGGGAGTGGGTCAGCCCCAGCATTTT. The chain joins TRBV4-3 to TRBJ1-5; no reliable D call. The CDR3 is 15 amino acids. The V and J ends lost 0 bases and 6 bases respectively, with 12 bases between them. CDR1 is LGHNA and CDR2 is YSLEER in the germline V gene.

Written as DNA, the CDR3 is TGTGCCAGCAGCTTATTGACAGGGGCATGGGACACTGAAGCTTTCTTT. Protein product: CASSLLTGAWDTEAFF. V usage is TRBV7-9 and J usage is TRBJ1-1; TRBD1 matches at 8 bases. Per germline, CDR1 SEHNR and CDR2 FQNEAQ (reference sequence). V dropped 2 bases and J dropped 3; count of bases not matched to a gene: 8. This CDR3 spans 16 amino acids.

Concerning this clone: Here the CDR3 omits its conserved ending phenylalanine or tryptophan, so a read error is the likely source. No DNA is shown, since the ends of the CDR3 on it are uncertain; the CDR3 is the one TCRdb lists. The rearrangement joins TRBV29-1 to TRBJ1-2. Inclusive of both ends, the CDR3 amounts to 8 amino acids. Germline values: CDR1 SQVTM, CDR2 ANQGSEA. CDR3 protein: CSVEGTQI.

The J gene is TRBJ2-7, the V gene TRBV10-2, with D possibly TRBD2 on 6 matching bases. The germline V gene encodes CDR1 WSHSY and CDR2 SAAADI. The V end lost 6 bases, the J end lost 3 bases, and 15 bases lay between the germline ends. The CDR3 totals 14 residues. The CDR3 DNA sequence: TGCGCCAGCAGCGAAGGACACGGGGGCTACGAGCAGTACTTC. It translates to CASSEGHGGYEQYF.

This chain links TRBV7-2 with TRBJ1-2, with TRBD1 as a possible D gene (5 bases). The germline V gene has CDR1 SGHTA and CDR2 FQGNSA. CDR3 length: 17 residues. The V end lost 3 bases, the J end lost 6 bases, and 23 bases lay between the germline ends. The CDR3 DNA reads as TGTGCCAGCAGCTTCACGGGGGTAGGGGCCCCCAATAATGGCTACACCTTC. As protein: CASSFTGVGAPNNGYTF.

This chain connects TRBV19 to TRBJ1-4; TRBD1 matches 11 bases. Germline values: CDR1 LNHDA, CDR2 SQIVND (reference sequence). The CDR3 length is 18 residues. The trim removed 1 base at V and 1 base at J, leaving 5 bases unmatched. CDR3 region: CASSIGDRGSRTNEKLFF. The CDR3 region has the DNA TGTGCCAGTAGTATAGGGGACAGGGGGTCGAGAACTAATGAAAAACTGTTTTTT. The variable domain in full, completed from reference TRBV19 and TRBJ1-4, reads DGGITQSPKYLFRKEGQNVTLSCEQNLNHDAMYWYRQDPGQGLRLIYYSQIVNDFQKGDIAEGYSVSREKKESFPLTVTSAQKNPTAFYLCASSIGDRGSRTNEKLFFGSGTQLSVL.

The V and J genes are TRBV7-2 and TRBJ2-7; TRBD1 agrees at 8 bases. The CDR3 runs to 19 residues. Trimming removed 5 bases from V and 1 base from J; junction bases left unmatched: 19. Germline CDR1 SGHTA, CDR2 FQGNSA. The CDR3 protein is CASSPEGRGRITVSYEQYF. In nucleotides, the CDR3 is TGTGCCAGCAGCCCCGAGGGCAGGGGGCGTATAACGGTATCCTACGAGCAGTACTTC.

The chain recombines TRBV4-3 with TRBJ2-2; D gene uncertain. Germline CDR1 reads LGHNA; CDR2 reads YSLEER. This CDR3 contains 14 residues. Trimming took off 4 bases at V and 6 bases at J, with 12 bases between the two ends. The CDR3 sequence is CASSRIMAAGELFF. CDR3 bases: TGCGCCAGCAGCCGCATCATGGCGGCCGGGGAGCTGTTTTTT.

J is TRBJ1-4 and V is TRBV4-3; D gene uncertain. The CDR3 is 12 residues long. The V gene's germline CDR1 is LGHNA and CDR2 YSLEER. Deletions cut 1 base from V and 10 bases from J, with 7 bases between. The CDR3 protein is CASSQGRGKLFF. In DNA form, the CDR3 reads TGCGCCAGCAGCCAAGGCCGGGGAAAACTGTTTTTT.

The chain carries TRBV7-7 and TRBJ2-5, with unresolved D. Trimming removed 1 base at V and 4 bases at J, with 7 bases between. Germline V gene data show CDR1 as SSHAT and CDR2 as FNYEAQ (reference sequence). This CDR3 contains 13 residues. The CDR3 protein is CASSLGQLETQYF. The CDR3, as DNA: TGTGCCAGCAGCTTAGGGCAGTTAGAGACCCAGTACTTC.

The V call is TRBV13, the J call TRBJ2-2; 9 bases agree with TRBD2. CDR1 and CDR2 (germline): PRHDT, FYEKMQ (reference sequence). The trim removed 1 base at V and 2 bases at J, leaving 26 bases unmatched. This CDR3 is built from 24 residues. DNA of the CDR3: TGTGCCAGCAGCTTAGAACAGCCCGGGACTAGCCCCTCCGGGACCCCAGGAAACACCGGGGAGCTGTTTTTT. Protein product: CASSLEQPGTSPSGTPGNTGELFF.

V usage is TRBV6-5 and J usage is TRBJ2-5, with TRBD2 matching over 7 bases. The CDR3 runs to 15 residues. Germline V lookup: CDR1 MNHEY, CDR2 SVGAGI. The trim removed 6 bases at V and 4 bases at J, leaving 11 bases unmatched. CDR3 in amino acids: CASSPAGVGRETQYF. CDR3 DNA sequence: TGTGCCAGCAGCCCCGCGGGGGTAGGGAGAGAGACCCAGTACTTC.

The CDR3 spells CASSLFSLQETQYF. For the CDR3, the DNA is TGCGCCAGCAGCTTGTTCAGTCTACAAGAGACCCAGTACTTC. The chain has TRBV5-1 and TRBJ2-5; D gene uncertain. Trimming shortened V by 1 base and J by 2 bases, and 9 bases separated the two germline ends. The CDR3 is 14 residues long. Germline CDR1 is SGHRS and CDR2 is YFSETQ.

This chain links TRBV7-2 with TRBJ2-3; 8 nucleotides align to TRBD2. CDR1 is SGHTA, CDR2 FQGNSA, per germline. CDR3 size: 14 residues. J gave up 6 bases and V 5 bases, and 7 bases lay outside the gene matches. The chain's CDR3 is CASSPSGGRDTQYF. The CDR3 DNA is TGTGCCAGCAGCCCCTCGGGGGGGAGGGATACGCAGTATTTT. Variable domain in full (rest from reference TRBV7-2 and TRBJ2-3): GAGVSQSPSNKVTEKGKDVELRCDPISGHTALYWYRQSLGQGLEFLIYFQGNSAPDKSGLPSDRFSAERTGGSVSTLTIQRTQQEDSAVYLCASSPSGGRDTQYFGPGTRLTVL.